A selection of T cell receptor beta chains follows, all from one sample in a study of T cells after yellow fever vaccination. TCRdb re-called the 5' RACE reads with MiXCR, one entry per CDR3 protein. Among some 110,000 distinct CDR3 sequences listed, more than 5.5% were seen once. The specimen comprised CD4+ T cells sorted from PBMCs, sampled roughly 46 days after the first yellow fever vaccination. These receptor sequences come from a young man who received the YFV17D yellow fever vaccine. CDR3s include the opening cysteine and the closing phenylalanine or tryptophan. Fields, in order: CDR3 protein, CDR3 DNA, clone size, D gene, J gene, V gene. The D gene is left open where the match is weak. Clone size is stated in some rows and not others, as once, few, many or a class when expanded.

cdr3_aa: CASSLRSDTEAFF
cdr3_nt: TGTGCCAGCAGCTTAAGGTCGGACACTGAAGCTTTCTTT
clone_size: many
d_call: NA
j_call: TRBJ1-1
v_call: TRBV7-9

cdr3_aa: CAISDGFGNYGYTF
cdr3_nt: TGTGCCATCAGTGACGGGTTTGGTAACTATGGCTACACCTTC
clone_size: few
d_call: NA
j_call: TRBJ1-2
v_call: TRBV10-3

cdr3_aa: CSVGIGGRNTQYF
cdr3_nt: TGCAGCGTTGGGATAGGGGGTCGCAATACGCAGTATTTT
clone_size: many
d_call: NA
j_call: TRBJ2-3
v_call: TRBV29-1

cdr3_aa: CASSDRDLYQETQYF
cdr3_nt: TGTGCCAGCAGCGACCGGGACTTGTACCAAGAGACCCAGTACTTC
clone_size: NA
d_call: NA
j_call: TRBJ2-5
v_call: TRBV6-1

cdr3_aa: CASSIWRAGPQHF
cdr3_nt: TGTGCCAGTAGTATTTGGCGGGCGGGGCCCCAGCATTTT
clone_size: NA
d_call: NA
j_call: TRBJ1-5
v_call: TRBV19

cdr3_aa: CASSERRDSYEQYF
cdr3_nt: TGCGCCAGCAGTGAGCGTAGGGACTCCTACGAGCAGTACTTC
clone_size: many
d_call: NA
j_call: TRBJ2-7
v_call: TRBV10-1

cdr3_aa: CASSGGGTARYEQYF
cdr3_nt: TGTGCCAGCAGCGGGGGAGGGACGGCTAGATACGAGCAGTACTTC
clone_size: many
d_call: TRBD2
j_call: TRBJ2-7
v_call: TRBV5-6

cdr3_aa: CSARQGGNSPLHF
cdr3_nt: TGCAGTGCCCGTCAGGGAGGTAATTCACCCCTCCACTTT
clone_size: many
d_call: NA
j_call: TRBJ1-6
v_call: TRBV20-1

cdr3_aa: CASSTDSRDEFF
cdr3_nt: TGTGCCAGCTCAACCGACTCCAGGGACGAGTTCTTC
clone_size: many
d_call: NA
j_call: TRBJ2-1
v_call: TRBV18

cdr3_aa: CASGYTGGGYGYTF
cdr3_nt: TGTGCCAGCGGCTATACAGGGGGCGGCTATGGCTACACCTTC
clone_size: few
d_call: TRBD1
j_call: TRBJ1-2
v_call: TRBV6-1

cdr3_aa: CASSLGGGGGSPLHF
cdr3_nt: TGTGCCAGCAGCTTAGGAGGAGGGGGCGGTTCACCCCTCCACTTT
clone_size: many
d_call: TRBD1
j_call: TRBJ1-6
v_call: TRBV7-2

cdr3_aa: CASSLGGQGNEQFF
cdr3_nt: TGCGCCAGCAGCTTGGGCGGACAGGGGAATGAGCAGTTCTTC
clone_size: many
d_call: TRBD1
j_call: TRBJ2-1
v_call: TRBV5-1

cdr3_aa: CSAGVSGNTIYF
cdr3_nt: TGCAGCGCAGGGGTCTCTGGAAACACCATATATTTT
clone_size: few
d_call: NA
j_call: TRBJ1-3
v_call: TRBV29-1

cdr3_aa: CASSLGTSGRNEQFF
cdr3_nt: TGCGCCAGCAGCTTGGGGACTAGCGGGCGCAATGAGCAGTTCTTC
clone_size: many
d_call: TRBD2
j_call: TRBJ2-1
v_call: TRBV5-1

cdr3_aa: CASSEDWRGTQYF
cdr3_nt: TGTGCCAGCAGTGAGGACTGGAGGGGGACCCAGTACTTC
clone_size: few
d_call: NA
j_call: TRBJ2-5
v_call: TRBV12-3/TRBV12-4

cdr3_aa: CASLVRGSGNTIYF
cdr3_nt: TGTGCCAGCCTGGTGCGGGGCTCTGGAAACACCATATATTTT
clone_size: many
d_call: NA
j_call: TRBJ1-3
v_call: TRBV12-3/TRBV12-4

cdr3_aa: CASSLKSTDILLRTGELFF
cdr3_nt: TGCGCCAGCAGCTTGAAGTCCACGGACATCCTCCTGAGAACCGGGGAGCTGTTTTTT
clone_size: many
d_call: NA
j_call: TRBJ2-2
v_call: TRBV5-1

cdr3_aa: CSIAGISSYNEQFF
cdr3_nt: TGCAGCATCGCCGGGATATCCTCCTACAATGAGCAGTTCTTC
clone_size: many
d_call: NA
j_call: TRBJ2-1
v_call: TRBV29-1

cdr3_aa: CASSLTSSYEQYF
cdr3_nt: TGTGCCAGCAGCTTGACTAGCTCCTACGAGCAGTACTTC
clone_size: many
d_call: NA
j_call: TRBJ2-7
v_call: TRBV7-2

cdr3_aa: CATSRAWDEQYF
cdr3_nt: TGTGCCACCAGCAGGGCCTGGGACGAGCAGTACTTC
clone_size: many
d_call: NA
j_call: TRBJ2-7
v_call: TRBV15

cdr3_aa: CASNPVGGVETQYF
cdr3_nt: TGTGCCAGCAACCCGGTCGGCGGGGTAGAGACCCAGTACTTC
clone_size: many
d_call: NA
j_call: TRBJ2-5
v_call: TRBV2

cdr3_aa: CASKISGGAYEQYF
cdr3_nt: TGTGCCAGCAAGATCTCCGGCGGCGCCTACGAGCAGTACTTC
clone_size: NA
d_call: NA
j_call: TRBJ2-7
v_call: TRBV12-3/TRBV12-4

cdr3_aa: CASSYSGTGLGNTIYF
cdr3_nt: TGTGCCAGCAGTTACTCAGGGACAGGGTTAGGAAACACCATATATTTT
clone_size: many
d_call: TRBD1
j_call: TRBJ1-3
v_call: TRBV6-5

cdr3_aa: CSAREGQGEGYTF
cdr3_nt: TGCAGTGCTAGAGAGGGGCAGGGTGAGGGCTACACCTTC
clone_size: many
d_call: NA
j_call: TRBJ1-2
v_call: TRBV20-1

cdr3_aa: CASSPGLAGGRGTDTQYF
cdr3_nt: TGTGCCAGTAGCCCTGGACTAGCGGGGGGCCGGGGCACAGATACGCAGTATTTT
clone_size: NA
d_call: TRBD2
j_call: TRBJ2-3
v_call: TRBV19

cdr3_aa: CASRLGRGPDTQYF
cdr3_nt: TGTGCCAGCAGACTTGGACGAGGACCAGATACGCAGTATTTT
clone_size: many
d_call: NA
j_call: TRBJ2-3
v_call: TRBV7-2

cdr3_aa: CASSGTGVDEQFF
cdr3_nt: TGTGCCAGCTCCGGGACAGGGGTAGATGAGCAGTTCTTC
clone_size: many
d_call: TRBD1
j_call: TRBJ2-1
v_call: TRBV6-1

cdr3_aa: CASSLRTLEDTQYF
cdr3_nt: TGTGCCAGCAGCTTGCGGACGTTGGAGGATACGCAGTATTTT
clone_size: many
d_call: NA
j_call: TRBJ2-3
v_call: TRBV7-2

cdr3_aa: CASSSTGGRYQPQHF
cdr3_nt: TGTGCCAGCAGTTCGACCGGGGGCCGTTATCAGCCCCAGCATTTT
clone_size: NA
d_call: NA
j_call: TRBJ1-5
v_call: TRBV28

cdr3_aa: CAWSAREDQPQHF
cdr3_nt: TGTGCCTGGAGCGCCAGGGAAGACCAGCCCCAGCATTTT
clone_size: many
d_call: NA
j_call: TRBJ1-5
v_call: TRBV30

cdr3_aa: CASSHRFDGNEQFF
cdr3_nt: TGCGCCAGCAGCCATAGATTCGACGGGAATGAGCAGTTCTTC
clone_size: many
d_call: NA
j_call: TRBJ2-1
v_call: TRBV5-1

cdr3_aa: CASSLTTSEQYF
cdr3_nt: TGTGCCAGCAGCCTAACGACCTCCGAGCAGTACTTC
clone_size: few
d_call: NA
j_call: TRBJ2-7
v_call: TRBV7-2

cdr3_aa: CASSLGGGSNEQFF
cdr3_nt: TGCGCCAGCAGCTTGGGCGGGGGGTCCAATGAGCAGTTCTTC
clone_size: many
d_call: TRBD2
j_call: TRBJ2-1
v_call: TRBV5-1

cdr3_aa: CASSLFPPQGARDYGYTF
cdr3_nt: TGTGCCAGCAGCTTGTTCCCCCCACAGGGGGCGCGGGACTATGGCTACACCTTC
clone_size: few
d_call: TRBD1
j_call: TRBJ1-2
v_call: TRBV5-6

cdr3_aa: CASHTGALNTGELFF
cdr3_nt: TGTGCCAGCCATACGGGAGCTCTAAACACCGGGGAGCTGTTTTTT
clone_size: many
d_call: NA
j_call: TRBJ2-2
v_call: TRBV19

cdr3_aa: CASSSGQPMIEAFF
cdr3_nt: TGTGCCAGCAGCTCGGGACAGCCGATGATTGAAGCTTTCTTT
clone_size: many
d_call: TRBD1
j_call: TRBJ1-1
v_call: TRBV13

cdr3_aa: CASSGRTGDYGYTF
cdr3_nt: TGTGCCAGCAGCGGGAGGACAGGCGACTATGGCTACACCTTC
clone_size: many
d_call: TRBD1
j_call: TRBJ1-2
v_call: TRBV5-6

cdr3_aa: CSAEKPGGTRGYTF
cdr3_nt: TGCAGTGCCGAAAAGCCCGGGGGAACACGGGGCTACACCTTC
clone_size: many
d_call: NA
j_call: TRBJ1-2
v_call: TRBV20-1

cdr3_aa: CASSQADRGGNEQFF
cdr3_nt: TGTGCCAGCAGCCAAGCGGACAGGGGTGGCAATGAGCAGTTCTTC
clone_size: NA
d_call: TRBD1
j_call: TRBJ2-1
v_call: TRBV3-1

cdr3_aa: CASSLGHTEAFF
cdr3_nt: TGTGCCAGCAGTTTGGGACACACTGAAGCTTTCTTT
clone_size: many
d_call: NA
j_call: TRBJ1-1
v_call: TRBV12-3/TRBV12-4

cdr3_aa: CASSLGVSEKLFF
cdr3_nt: TGTGCCAGCAGCTTAGGGGTCAGCGAAAAACTGTTTTTT
clone_size: many
d_call: NA
j_call: TRBJ1-4
v_call: TRBV7-6

cdr3_aa: CASSLRAQETQYF
cdr3_nt: TGTGCCAGCAGCTTACGAGCCCAAGAGACCCAGTACTTC
clone_size: many
d_call: NA
j_call: TRBJ2-5
v_call: TRBV7-2

cdr3_aa: CASSTDTSSYNEQFF
cdr3_nt: TGTGCCAGTAGTACCGACACGAGCTCCTACAATGAGCAGTTCTTC
clone_size: many
d_call: NA
j_call: TRBJ2-1
v_call: TRBV19

cdr3_aa: CASRRFPGNTIYF
cdr3_nt: TGCGCCAGCAGAAGGTTCCCTGGAAACACCATATATTTT
clone_size: many
d_call: NA
j_call: TRBJ1-3
v_call: TRBV5-1

cdr3_aa: CSALGLAGGPMNEQFF
cdr3_nt: TGCAGTGCCCTCGGGCTAGCGGGGGGGCCGATGAATGAGCAGTTCTTC
clone_size: many
d_call: TRBD2
j_call: TRBJ2-1
v_call: TRBV20-1

cdr3_aa: CASSQVENYGYTF
cdr3_nt: TGTGCCAGCAGCCAAGTGGAAAACTATGGCTACACCTTC
clone_size: NA
d_call: NA
j_call: TRBJ1-2
v_call: TRBV3-1

cdr3_aa: CASSPTLSLSISPQHF
cdr3_nt: TGTGCCAGCAGCCCCACTCTCAGTTTGTCAATCAGCCCCCAGCATTTT
clone_size: many
d_call: NA
j_call: TRBJ1-5
v_call: TRBV7-8

cdr3_aa: CASSQDISLNEQFF
cdr3_nt: TGTGCCAGCAGCCAAGATATCAGCCTAAATGAGCAGTTCTTC
clone_size: many
d_call: NA
j_call: TRBJ2-1
v_call: TRBV14

cdr3_aa: CASSLDPQLTREQYF
cdr3_nt: TGTGCCAGCAGCTTAGACCCCCAGTTAACGCGCGAGCAGTACTTC
clone_size: few
d_call: NA
j_call: TRBJ2-7
v_call: TRBV7-2

cdr3_aa: CASSLLAGENEQFF
cdr3_nt: TGCGCCAGCAGCCTACTAGCGGGGGAAAATGAGCAGTTCTTC
clone_size: many
d_call: TRBD2
j_call: TRBJ2-1
v_call: TRBV5-1

cdr3_aa: CAIKRWEGLLSGANVLTF
cdr3_nt: TGTGCCATCAAAAGATGGGAGGGCCTACTCTCTGGGGCCAACGTCCTGACTTTC
clone_size: many
d_call: TRBD2
j_call: TRBJ2-6
v_call: TRBV10-3

cdr3_aa: CASSQDRNTEAFF
cdr3_nt: TGCGCCAGCAGCCAAGATCGGAACACTGAAGCTTTCTTT
clone_size: medium-sized
d_call: NA
j_call: TRBJ1-1
v_call: TRBV4-3

cdr3_aa: CASNLGQGVTDTQYF
cdr3_nt: TGTGCCAGCAACCTGGGACAGGGGGTCACAGATACGCAGTATTTT
clone_size: many
d_call: TRBD1
j_call: TRBJ2-3
v_call: TRBV28

cdr3_aa: CASSEYGAYEQYF
cdr3_nt: TGTGCCAGCAGTGAGTACGGAGCCTACGAGCAGTACTTC
clone_size: many
d_call: NA
j_call: TRBJ2-7
v_call: TRBV2

cdr3_aa: CASSQGTAETYGYTF
cdr3_nt: TGTGCCAGCTCCCAAGGGACAGCGGAGACCTATGGCTACACCTTC
clone_size: NA
d_call: NA
j_call: TRBJ1-2
v_call: TRBV3-2

cdr3_aa: CASSQGSQETQYF
cdr3_nt: TGTGCCAGCAGCCAAGGTTCACAAGAGACCCAGTACTTC
clone_size: NA
d_call: NA
j_call: TRBJ2-5
v_call: TRBV3-1

cdr3_aa: CASSLESGDPSTDTQYF
cdr3_nt: TGTGCCAGCAGCTTAGAGTCAGGGGACCCTAGCACAGATACGCAGTATTTT
clone_size: many
d_call: NA
j_call: TRBJ2-3
v_call: TRBV7-6

cdr3_aa: CASSSSRWNTEAFF
cdr3_nt: TGTGCCAGCAGCTCCTCCAGGTGGAACACTGAAGCTTTCTTT
clone_size: few
d_call: NA
j_call: TRBJ1-1
v_call: TRBV7-2

cdr3_aa: CATSEQGARDTDTQYF
cdr3_nt: TGTGCCACCAGTGAACAGGGGGCCCGTGACACAGATACGCAGTATTTT
clone_size: many
d_call: TRBD1
j_call: TRBJ2-3
v_call: TRBV24-1

cdr3_aa: CASGGGSGATNEKLFF
cdr3_nt: TGTGCCAGCGGAGGGGGTTCAGGGGCAACTAATGAAAAACTGTTTTTT
clone_size: many
d_call: NA
j_call: TRBJ1-4
v_call: TRBV9